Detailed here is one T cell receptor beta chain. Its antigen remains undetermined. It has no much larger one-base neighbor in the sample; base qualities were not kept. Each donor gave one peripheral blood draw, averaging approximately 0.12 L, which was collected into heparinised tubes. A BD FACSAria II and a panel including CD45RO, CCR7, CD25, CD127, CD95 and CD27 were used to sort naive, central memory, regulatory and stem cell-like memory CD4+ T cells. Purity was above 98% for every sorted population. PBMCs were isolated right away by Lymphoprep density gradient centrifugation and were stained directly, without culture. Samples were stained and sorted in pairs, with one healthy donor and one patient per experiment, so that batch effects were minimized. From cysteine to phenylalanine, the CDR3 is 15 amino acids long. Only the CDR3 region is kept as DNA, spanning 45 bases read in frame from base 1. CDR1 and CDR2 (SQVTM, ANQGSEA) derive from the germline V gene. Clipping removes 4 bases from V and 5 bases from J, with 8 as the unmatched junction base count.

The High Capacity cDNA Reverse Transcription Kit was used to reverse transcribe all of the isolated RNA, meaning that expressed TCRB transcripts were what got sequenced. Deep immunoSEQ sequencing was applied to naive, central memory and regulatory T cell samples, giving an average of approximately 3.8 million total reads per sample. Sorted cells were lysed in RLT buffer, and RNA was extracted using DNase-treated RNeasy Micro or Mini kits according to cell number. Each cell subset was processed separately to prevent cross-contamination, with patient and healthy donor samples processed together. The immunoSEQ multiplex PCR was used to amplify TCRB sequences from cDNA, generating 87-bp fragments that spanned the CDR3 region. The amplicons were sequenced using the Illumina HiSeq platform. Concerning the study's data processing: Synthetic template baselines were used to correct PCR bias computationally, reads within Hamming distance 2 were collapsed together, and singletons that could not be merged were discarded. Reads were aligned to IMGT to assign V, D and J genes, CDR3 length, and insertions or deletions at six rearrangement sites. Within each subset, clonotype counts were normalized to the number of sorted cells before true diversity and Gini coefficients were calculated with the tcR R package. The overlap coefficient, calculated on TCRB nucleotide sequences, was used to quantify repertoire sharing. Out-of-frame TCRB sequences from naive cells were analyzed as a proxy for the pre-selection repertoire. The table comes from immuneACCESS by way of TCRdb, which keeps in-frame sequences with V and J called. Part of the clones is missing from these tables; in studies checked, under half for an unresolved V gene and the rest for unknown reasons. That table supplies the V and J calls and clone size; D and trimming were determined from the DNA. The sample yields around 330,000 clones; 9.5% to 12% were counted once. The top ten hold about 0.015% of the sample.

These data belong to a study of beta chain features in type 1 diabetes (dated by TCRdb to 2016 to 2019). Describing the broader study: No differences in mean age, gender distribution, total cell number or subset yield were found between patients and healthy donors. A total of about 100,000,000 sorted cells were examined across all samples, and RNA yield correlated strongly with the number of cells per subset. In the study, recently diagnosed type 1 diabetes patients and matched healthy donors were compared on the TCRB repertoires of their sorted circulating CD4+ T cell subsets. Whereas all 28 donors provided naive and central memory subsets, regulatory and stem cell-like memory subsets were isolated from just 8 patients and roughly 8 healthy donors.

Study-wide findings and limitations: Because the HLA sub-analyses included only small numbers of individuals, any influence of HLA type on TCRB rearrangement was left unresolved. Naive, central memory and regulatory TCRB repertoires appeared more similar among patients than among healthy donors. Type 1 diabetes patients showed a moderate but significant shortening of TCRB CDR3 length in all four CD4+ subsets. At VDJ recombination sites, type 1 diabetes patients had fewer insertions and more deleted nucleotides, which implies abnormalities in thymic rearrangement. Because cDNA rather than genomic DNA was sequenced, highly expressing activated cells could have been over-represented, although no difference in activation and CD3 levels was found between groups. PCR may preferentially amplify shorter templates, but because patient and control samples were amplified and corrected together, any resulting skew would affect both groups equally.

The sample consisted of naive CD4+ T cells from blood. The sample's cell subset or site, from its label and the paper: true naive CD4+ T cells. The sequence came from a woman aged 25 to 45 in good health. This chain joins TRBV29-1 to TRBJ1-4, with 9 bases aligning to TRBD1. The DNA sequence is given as TGCAGCGTTGCCGGGACAGGGTTCGGAAATGAAAAACTGTTTTTT. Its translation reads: CSVAGTGFGNEKLFF.